Following are 8 T cell receptor beta chains from one sample sequenced in a study of shared clonotypes between healthy human individuals. Produced via immunoSEQ multiplex PCR; TCRdb's table is partial and in-frame only. The sample includes some 900,000 clones, 70% to 85% of them seen just once. What was sequenced was memory CD4+ T cells sorted from blood. This sample's subset: CD45RA-negative fraction. Receptors originate from a young man in good health.

As regards this clone: The same CDR3 arises from other DNA sequences in this sample as well. The rearrangement links TRBV4-1 to TRBJ1-5; no firm D call. V dropped 0 bases and J dropped 2 bases, with 11 bases sitting between them. The CDR3 spans 16 residues. CDR1 and CDR2 (germline): MGHRA, YSYEKL. The CDR3 DNA reads as TGCGCCAGCAGCCAAGACCAGACCGGGGGCAATCAGCCCCAGCATTTT. Amino acids: CASSQDQTGGNQPQHF.

The chain joins TRBV15 to TRBJ2-3; no reliable D call. Germline V CDR1 and CDR2: LNHNV, YYDKDF (reference sequence). The CDR3 has 11 residues. V gave up 8 bases and J gave up 5 bases, with 8 bases separating them. In nucleotides, the CDR3 is TGTGCCACCGGCCAGAAAGATACGCAGTATTTT. Protein sequence: CATGQKDTQYF. Supplemented by reference TRBV15 and TRBJ2-3, the full variable domain reads DAMVIQNPRYQVTQFGKPVTLSCSQTLNHNVMYWYQQKSSQAPKLLFHYYDKDFNNEADTPDNFQSRRPNTSFCFLDIRSPGLGDTAMYLCATGQKDTQYFGPGTRLTVL.

Turning to this clone: A read error may produce the germline difference seen at one junction end. V and J are TRBV2 and TRBJ2-5; D assignment may be TRBD1 or TRBD2 (5 bases each). Germline V lookup: CDR1 SNHLY, CDR2 FYNNEI. This CDR3 has 12 amino acids. The CDR3 region has the DNA TGTGCCAGCAGTGAAGCCGTCGGGGCCGCGCACTTC. It is translated as CASSEAVGAAHF.

This chain joins TRBV7-9 and TRBJ2-4; unclear D gene. Trimming removed 1 base at V and 12 bases at J, with 13 bases between. This CDR3 is 13 amino acids long. Germline CDR1 and CDR2: SEHNR and FQNEAQ (reference sequence). The DNA for the CDR3 is TGTGCCAGCAGCTTAGTAGCCAACCATCCTCAGTACTTC. Translation: CASSLVANHPQYF.

The chain carries TRBV13 and TRBJ2-4; D remains ambiguous. CDR1 and CDR2 (germline): PRHDT, FYEKMQ (reference sequence). The CDR3 is 13 amino acids. The V and J ends lost 0 bases and 5 bases respectively, with 5 bases between them. The CDR3 DNA reads as TGTGCCAGCAGCTTAGGGGTTCAAAACATTCAGTACTTC. It codes for CASSLGVQNIQYF.

The chain joins TRBV27 to TRBJ2-2; D remains unclear. V lost 5 bases and J 1 base, leaving 11 bases between the germline ends. This CDR3 region has 15 residues. Germline CDR1 is MNHEY and CDR2 is SMNVEV (reference sequence). The CDR3 here is CASSPRPGNTGELFF. The CDR3 DNA sequence: TGTGCCAGCAGTCCCCGGCCTGGGAACACCGGGGAGCTGTTTTTT.

In the case of this clone: A far larger clone is one nucleotide away, so this likely arose from a read error. Other DNA sequences within the sample encode an identical CDR3. This chain joins TRBV5-4 and TRBJ1-2, with 8 bases matching TRBD1. This CDR3 has 13 amino acids. CDR1 and CDR2 from the germline V gene are SGHNT and YYREEE (reference sequence). V was pared by 4 bases and J by 4 bases, with 3 bases of the junction left unmatched. CDR3 loop: CASSPGQGYGYTF. CDR3 nucleotides: TGTGCCAGCAGCCCCGGACAGGGCTATGGCTACACCTTC.

This sequence joins TRBV14 and TRBJ1-2, with D tentatively TRBD1 (5 bases). Germline CDR1 reads SGHDN; CDR2 reads FVKESK. V was pared by 4 bases and J by 6 bases, with 18 bases between. This CDR3 contains 15 residues. CDR3 residues: CASSPSGGTNHGYTF. In DNA form, the CDR3 reads TGTGCCAGCAGCCCCAGCGGGGGGACCAACCATGGCTACACCTTC.